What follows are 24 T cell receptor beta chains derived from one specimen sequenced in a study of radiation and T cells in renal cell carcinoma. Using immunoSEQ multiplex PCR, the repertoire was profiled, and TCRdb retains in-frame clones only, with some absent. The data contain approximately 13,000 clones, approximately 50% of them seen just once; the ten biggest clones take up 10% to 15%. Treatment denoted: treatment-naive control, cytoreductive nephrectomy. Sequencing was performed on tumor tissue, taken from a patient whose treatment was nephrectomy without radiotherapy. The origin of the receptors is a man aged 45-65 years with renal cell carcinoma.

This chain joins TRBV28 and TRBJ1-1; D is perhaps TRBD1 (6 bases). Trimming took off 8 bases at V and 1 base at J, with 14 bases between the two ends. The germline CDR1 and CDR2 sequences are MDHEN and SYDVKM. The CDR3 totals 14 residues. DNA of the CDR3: TGTGCCAGCCCCCCGGGGGCGGAGAACACTGAAGCTTTCTTT. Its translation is CASPPGAENTEAFF.

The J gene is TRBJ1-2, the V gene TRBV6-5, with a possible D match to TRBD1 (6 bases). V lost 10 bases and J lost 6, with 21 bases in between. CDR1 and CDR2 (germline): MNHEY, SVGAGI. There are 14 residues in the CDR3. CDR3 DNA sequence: TGTGCCACCCATCGGTACAGGGAGGGGGATGGCTACACCTTC. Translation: CATHRYREGDGYTF.

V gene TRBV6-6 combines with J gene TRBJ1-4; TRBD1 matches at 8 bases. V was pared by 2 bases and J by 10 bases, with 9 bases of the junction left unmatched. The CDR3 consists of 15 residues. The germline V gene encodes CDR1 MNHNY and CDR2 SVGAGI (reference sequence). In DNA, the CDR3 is TGTGCCAGCAGTTACACAGGGGGAGATAGTGGAAAACTGTTTTTT. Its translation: CASSYTGGDSGKLFF.

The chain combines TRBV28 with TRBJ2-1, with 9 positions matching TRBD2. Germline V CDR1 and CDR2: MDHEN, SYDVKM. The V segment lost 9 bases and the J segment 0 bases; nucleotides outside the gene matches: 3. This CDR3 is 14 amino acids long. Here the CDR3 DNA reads TGTGCCAGTCTAGCGGGGAGCTCCTACAATGAGCAGTTCTTC. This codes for CASLAGSSYNEQFF.

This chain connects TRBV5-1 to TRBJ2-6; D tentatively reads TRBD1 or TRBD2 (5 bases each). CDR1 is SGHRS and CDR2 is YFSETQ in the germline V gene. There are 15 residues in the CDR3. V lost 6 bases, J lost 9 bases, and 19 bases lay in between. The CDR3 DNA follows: TGCGCCAGCAAGCCGTACGAGGGGACCCACAACGTCCTGACTTTC. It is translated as CASKPYEGTHNVLTF. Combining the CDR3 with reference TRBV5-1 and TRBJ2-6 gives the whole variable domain KAGVTQTPRYLIKTRGQQVTLSCSPISGHRSVSWYQQTPGQGLQFLFEYFSETQRNKGNFPGRFSGRQFSNSRSEMNVSTLELGDSALYLCASKPYEGTHNVLTFGAGSRLTVL.

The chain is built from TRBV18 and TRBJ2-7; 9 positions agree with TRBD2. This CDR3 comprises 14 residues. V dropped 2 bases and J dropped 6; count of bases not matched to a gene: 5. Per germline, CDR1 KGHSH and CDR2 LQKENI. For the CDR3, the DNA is TGTGCCAGCTCACCAGGGACTAGCTCCCCCGAGCAGTACTTC. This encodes CASSPGTSSPEQYF.

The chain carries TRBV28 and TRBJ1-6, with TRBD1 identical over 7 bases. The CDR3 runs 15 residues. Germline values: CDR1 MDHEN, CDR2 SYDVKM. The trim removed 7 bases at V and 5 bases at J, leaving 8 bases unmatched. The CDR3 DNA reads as TGTGCCAGCACGCTAGGGGGCGCGGATAATTCACCCCTCCACTTT. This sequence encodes CASTLGGADNSPLHF.

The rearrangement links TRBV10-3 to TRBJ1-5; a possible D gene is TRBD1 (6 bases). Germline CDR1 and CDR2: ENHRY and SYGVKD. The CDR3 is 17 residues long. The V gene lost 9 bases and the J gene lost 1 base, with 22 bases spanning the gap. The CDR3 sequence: CAIAADTGSQSNQPQHF. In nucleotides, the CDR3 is TGTGCCATAGCCGCTGATACAGGGTCCCAGAGCAATCAGCCCCAGCATTTT.

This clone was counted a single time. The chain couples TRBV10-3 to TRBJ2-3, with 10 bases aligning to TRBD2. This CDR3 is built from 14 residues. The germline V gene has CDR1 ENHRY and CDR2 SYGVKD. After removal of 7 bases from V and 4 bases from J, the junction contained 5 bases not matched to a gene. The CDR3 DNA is TGTGCCATCACTCCCAGCGGGGGGGCAGATACGCAGTATTTT. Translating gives CAITPSGGADTQYF.

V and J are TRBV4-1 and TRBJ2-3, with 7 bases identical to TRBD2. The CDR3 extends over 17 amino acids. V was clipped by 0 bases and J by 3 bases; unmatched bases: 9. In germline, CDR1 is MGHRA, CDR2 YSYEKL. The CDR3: CASSQEKKGGGTDTQYF. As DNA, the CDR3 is TGCGCCAGCAGCCAAGAAAAGAAAGGCGGGGGAACAGATACGCAGTATTTT.

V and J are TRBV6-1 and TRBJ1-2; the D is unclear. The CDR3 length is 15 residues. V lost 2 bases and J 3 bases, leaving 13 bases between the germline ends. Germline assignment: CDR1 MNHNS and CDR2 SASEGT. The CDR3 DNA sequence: TGTGCCAGCAGTGAAAGGGAGGGAGGGTACTATGGCTACACCTTC. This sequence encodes CASSEREGGYYGYTF.

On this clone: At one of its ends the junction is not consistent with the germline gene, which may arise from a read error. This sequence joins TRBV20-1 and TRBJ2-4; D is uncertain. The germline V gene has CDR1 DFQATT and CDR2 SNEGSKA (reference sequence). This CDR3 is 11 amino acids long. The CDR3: CSAPWGRTMWF. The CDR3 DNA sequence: TGCAGTGCCCCGTGGGGAAGGACCATGTGGTTC.

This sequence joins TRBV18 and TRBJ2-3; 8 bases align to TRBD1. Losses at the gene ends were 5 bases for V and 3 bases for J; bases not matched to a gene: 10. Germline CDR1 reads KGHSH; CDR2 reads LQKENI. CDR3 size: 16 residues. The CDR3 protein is CASSSRRGQGTDTQYF. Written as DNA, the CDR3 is TGTGCCAGCTCATCGCGACGAGGACAGGGAACAGATACGCAGTATTTT. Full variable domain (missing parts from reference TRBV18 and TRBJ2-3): NAGVMQNPRHLVRRRGQEARLRCSPMKGHSHVYWYRQLPEEGLKFMVYLQKENIIDESGMPKERFSAEFPKEGPSILRIQQVVRGDSAAYFCASSSRRGQGTDTQYFGPGTRLTVL.

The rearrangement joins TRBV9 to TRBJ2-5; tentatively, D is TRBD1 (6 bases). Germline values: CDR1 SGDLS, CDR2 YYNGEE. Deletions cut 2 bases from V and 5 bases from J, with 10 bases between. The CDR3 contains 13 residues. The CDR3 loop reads CASSVRGRETQYF. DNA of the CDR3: TGTGCCAGCAGCGTCAGGGGCAGGGAGACCCAGTACTTC.

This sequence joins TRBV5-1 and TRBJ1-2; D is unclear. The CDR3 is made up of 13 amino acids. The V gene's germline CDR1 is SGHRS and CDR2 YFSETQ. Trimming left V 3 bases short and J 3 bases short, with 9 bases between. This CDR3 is CASSSTLDYGYTF. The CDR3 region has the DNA TGCGCCAGCAGCTCGACACTAGACTATGGCTACACCTTC.

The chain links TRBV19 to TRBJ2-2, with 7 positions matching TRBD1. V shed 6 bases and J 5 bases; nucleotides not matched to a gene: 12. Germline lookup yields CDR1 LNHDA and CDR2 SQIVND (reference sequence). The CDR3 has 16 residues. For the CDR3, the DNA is TGTGCCAGTAGCCCAAAAGGGGGCGTATTTACCGGGGAGCTGTTTTTT. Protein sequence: CASSPKGGVFTGELFF.

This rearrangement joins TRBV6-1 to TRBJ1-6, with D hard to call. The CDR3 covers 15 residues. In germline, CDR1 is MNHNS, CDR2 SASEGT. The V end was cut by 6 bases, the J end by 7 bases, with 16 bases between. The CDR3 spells CASSRRTDGNSPLHF. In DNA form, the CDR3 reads TGTGCCAGCAGCCGCCGGACCGATGGGAATTCACCCCTCCACTTT.

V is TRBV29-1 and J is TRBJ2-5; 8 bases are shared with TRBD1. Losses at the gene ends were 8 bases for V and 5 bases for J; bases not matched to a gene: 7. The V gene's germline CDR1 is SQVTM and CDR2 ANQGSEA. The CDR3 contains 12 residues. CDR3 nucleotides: TGCAGCTCGAGGGGGGACAGGGAGACCCAGTACTTC. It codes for CSSRGDRETQYF. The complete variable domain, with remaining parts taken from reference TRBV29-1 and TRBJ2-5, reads SAVISQKPSRDICQRGTSLTIQCQVDSQVTMMFWYRQQPGQSLTLIATANQGSEATYESGFVIDKFPISRPNLTFSTLTVSNMSPEDSSIYLCSSRGDRETQYFGPGTRLLVL.

As DNA, the CDR3 is TGTGCCAGCAGTGAAGGGGGGAGGGGAAACACCATATATTTT. Residues: CASSEGGRGNTIYF. J is TRBJ1-3 and V is TRBV6-5; D is possibly TRBD1 (6 bases). CDR3 length: 14 residues. Germline CDR1 reads MNHEY; CDR2 reads SVGAGI. Trimming took off 5 bases at V and 4 bases at J, with 12 bases between the two ends.

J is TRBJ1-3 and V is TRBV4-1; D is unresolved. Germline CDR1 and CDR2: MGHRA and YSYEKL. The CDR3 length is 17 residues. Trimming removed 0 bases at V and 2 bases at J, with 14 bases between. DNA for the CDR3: TGCGCCAGCAGCCAAGATCTAAGGTCCTTAACTGGAAACACCATATATTTT. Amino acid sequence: CASSQDLRSLTGNTIYF.

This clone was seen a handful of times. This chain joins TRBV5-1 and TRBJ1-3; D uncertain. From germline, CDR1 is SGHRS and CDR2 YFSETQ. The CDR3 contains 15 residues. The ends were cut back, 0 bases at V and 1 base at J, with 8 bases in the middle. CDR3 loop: CASSLGPGSGNTIYF. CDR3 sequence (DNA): TGCGCCAGCAGCTTGGGTCCGGGATCTGGAAACACCATATATTTT.

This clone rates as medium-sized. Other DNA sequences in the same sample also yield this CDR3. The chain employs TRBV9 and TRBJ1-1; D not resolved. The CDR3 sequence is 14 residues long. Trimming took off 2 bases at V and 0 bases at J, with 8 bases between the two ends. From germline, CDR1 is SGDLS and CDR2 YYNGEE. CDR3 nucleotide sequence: TGTGCCAGCAGCGTCTCTCAGGTGAACACTGAAGCTTTCTTT. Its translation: CASSVSQVNTEAFF.

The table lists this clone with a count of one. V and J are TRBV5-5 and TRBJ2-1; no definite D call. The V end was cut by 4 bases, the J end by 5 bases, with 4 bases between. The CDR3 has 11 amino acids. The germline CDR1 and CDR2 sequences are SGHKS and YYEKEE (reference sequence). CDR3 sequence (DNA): TGTGCCAGCAGCCCAGACAATGAGCAGTTCTTC. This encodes CASSPDNEQFF. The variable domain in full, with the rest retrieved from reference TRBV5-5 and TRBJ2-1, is DAGVTQSPTHLIKTRGQQVTLRCSPISGHKSVSWYQQVLGQGPQFIFQYYEKEERGRGNFPDRFSARQFPNYSSELNVNALLLGDSALYLCASSPDNEQFFGPGTRLTVL.

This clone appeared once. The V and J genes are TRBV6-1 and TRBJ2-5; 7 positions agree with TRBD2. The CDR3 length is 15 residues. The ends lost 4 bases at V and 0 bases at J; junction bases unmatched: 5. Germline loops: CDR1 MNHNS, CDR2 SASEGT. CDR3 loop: CASSALAAYQETQYF. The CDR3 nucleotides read TGTGCCAGCAGTGCTCTAGCGGCATACCAAGAGACCCAGTACTTC.